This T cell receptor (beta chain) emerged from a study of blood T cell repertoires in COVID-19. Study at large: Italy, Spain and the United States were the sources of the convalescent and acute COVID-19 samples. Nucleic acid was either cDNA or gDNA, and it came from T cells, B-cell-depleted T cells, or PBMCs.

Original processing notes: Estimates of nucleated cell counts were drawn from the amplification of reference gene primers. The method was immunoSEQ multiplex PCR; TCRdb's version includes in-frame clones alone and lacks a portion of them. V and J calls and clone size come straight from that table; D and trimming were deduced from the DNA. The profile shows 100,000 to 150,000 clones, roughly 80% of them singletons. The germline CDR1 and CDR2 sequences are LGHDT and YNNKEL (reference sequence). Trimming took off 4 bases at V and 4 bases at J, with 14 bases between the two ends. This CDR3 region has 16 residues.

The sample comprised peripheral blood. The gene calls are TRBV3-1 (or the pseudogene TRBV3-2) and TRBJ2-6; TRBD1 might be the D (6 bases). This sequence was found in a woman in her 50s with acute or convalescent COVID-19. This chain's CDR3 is CASSPLRGGGANVLTF. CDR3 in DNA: TGTGCCAGCAGCCCTTTGCGAGGGGGAGGGGCCAACGTCCTGACTTTC.